The source of this T cell receptor beta chain is a study of metastatic and nonmetastatic thyroid tumors. The wider study: The authors compared repertoires across blood and tumor or nodule tissue from malignant and benign thyroid patients.

All patients reached thyroid surgery having received no treatment beforehand. J was trimmed by 3 bases and V by 8 bases; bases with no gene match: 31. The CDR3 length is 22 residues. Germline loops: CDR1 SGHTA, CDR2 FQGTGA. In the original workflow: The authors used CDR3 differences across clinicopathological groups to build a distant-metastasis classifier for papillary thyroid cancer. From the PCR reads, TCRdb re-called clones with MiXCR. What appears here as the V and J calls and clone size reflects TCRdb's work, not the paper's. The sample has tens of thousands of clones, 17% seen once; the top ten hold approximately 5.6%. This clone was counted a few times. The antigen is undetermined. Study outcomes and limitations: It was reportedly found that TCR beta diversity was significantly higher in malignant thyroid tumors than in benign nodules, a difference seen in both blood and tumor samples.

This TCR derives from a male donor with papillary thyroid cancer or a benign thyroid nodule (not recorded which). Some clones in this sample may be carry-over from other donors' samples. Specimen: blood. This chain connects TRBV7-3 to TRBJ2-7; 10 nucleotides align to TRBD1. The CDR3: CASLLLRGLRENRDRGFYEQYF. The CDR3 DNA is TGTGCCAGCCTCCTCTTGCGCGGCCTAAGGGAGAACCGGGACAGGGGTTTCTACGAGCAGTACTTC. The variable domain in full, completed from reference TRBV7-3 and TRBJ2-7, reads GAGVSQTPSNKVTEKGKYVELRCDPISGHTALYWYRQSLGQGPEFLIYFQGTGAADDSGLPNDRFFAVRPEGSVSTLKIQRTERGDSAVYLCASLLLRGLRENRDRGFYEQYFGPGTRLTVT.